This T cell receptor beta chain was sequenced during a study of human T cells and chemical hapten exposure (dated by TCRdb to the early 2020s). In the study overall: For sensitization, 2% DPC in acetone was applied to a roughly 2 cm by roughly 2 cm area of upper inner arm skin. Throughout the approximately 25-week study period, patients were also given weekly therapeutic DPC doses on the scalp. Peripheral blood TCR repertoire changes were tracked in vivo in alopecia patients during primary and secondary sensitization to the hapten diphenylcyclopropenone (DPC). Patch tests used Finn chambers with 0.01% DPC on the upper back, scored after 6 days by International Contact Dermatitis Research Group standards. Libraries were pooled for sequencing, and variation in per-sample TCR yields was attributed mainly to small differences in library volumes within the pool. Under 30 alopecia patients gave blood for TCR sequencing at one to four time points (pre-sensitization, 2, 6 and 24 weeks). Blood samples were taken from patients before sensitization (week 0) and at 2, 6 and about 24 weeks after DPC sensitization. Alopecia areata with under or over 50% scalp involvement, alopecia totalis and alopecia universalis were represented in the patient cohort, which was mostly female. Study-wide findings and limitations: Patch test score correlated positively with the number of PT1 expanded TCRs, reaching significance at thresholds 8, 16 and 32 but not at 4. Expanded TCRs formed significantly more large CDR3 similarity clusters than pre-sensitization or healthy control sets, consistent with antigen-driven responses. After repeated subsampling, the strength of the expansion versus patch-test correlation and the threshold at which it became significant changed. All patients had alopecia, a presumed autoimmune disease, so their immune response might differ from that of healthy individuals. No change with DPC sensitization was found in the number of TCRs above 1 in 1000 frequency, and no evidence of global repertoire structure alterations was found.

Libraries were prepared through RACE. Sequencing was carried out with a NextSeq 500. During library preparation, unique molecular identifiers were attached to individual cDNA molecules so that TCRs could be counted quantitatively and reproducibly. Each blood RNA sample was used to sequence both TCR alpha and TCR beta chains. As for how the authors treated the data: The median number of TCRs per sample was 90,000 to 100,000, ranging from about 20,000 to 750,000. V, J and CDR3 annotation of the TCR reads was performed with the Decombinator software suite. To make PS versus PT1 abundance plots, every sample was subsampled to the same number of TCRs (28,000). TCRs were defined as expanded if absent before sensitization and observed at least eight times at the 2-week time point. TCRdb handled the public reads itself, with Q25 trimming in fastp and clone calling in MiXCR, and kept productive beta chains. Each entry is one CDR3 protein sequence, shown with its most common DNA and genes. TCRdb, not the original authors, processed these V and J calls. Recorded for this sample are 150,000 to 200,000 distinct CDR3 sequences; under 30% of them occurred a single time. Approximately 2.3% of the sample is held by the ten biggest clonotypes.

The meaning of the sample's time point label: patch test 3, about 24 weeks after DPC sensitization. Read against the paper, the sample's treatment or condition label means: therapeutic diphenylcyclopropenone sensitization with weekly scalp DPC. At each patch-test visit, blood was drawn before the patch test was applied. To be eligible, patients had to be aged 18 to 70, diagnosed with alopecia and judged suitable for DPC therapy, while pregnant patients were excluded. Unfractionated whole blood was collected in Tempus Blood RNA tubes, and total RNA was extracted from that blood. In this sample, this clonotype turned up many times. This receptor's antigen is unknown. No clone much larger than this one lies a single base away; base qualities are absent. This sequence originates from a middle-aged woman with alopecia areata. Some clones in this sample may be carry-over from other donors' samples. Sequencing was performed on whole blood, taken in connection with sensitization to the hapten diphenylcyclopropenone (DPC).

The CDR3 here reads CSAGTGGGETQYF. The sequence in DNA is TGCAGCGCCGGGACAGGGGGAGGAGAGACCCAGTACTTC. The rearrangement joined TRBV29-1 to TRBJ2-5, with 11 junctional bases fitting TRBD1. Based on the germline V gene, the CDR1 and CDR2 sequences are SQVTM and ANQGSEA. V and J are trimmed by 7 bases and 4 bases, and the gene matches miss 5 bases of the junction. Including cysteine and phenylalanine, the CDR3 has 13 amino acids. Of all the DNA, just the CDR3 is kept, 39 bases in frame from base 1.